The T cell receptor (beta chain) described here comes from a study of blood T cell repertoires in COVID-19. The overall study: The origin of the acute and convalescent COVID-19 samples was the United States, Italy and Spain. T cells, B-cell-depleted T cells, or PBMCs provided the cDNA or gDNA that served as material.

There are 15 residues in the CDR3. Germline V gene sequence: CDR1 LNHDA, CDR2 SQIVND (reference sequence). V lost 7 bases and J 1 base, leaving 16 bases between the germline ends. As processed by the authors: The authors estimated nucleated cell counts from reference gene primer amplification. Data came from immunoSEQ multiplex PCR; TCRdb stores just in-frame clones and leaves some out. V and J calls and clone size are as listed in that table; D and trimming were resolved from the DNA. The table lists about 240,000 clones, around 86% of them singletons. Sequenced input: peripheral blood. The chain joins TRBV19 to TRBJ1-1, with D hard to call. The TCR sequence derives from a woman aged 65 to 85 with active or convalescent COVID-19. The DNA of the CDR3 is TGTGCCAGTACCGATTCGACACTGGGGAACACTGAAGCTTTCTTT. It encodes CASTDSTLGNTEAFF.